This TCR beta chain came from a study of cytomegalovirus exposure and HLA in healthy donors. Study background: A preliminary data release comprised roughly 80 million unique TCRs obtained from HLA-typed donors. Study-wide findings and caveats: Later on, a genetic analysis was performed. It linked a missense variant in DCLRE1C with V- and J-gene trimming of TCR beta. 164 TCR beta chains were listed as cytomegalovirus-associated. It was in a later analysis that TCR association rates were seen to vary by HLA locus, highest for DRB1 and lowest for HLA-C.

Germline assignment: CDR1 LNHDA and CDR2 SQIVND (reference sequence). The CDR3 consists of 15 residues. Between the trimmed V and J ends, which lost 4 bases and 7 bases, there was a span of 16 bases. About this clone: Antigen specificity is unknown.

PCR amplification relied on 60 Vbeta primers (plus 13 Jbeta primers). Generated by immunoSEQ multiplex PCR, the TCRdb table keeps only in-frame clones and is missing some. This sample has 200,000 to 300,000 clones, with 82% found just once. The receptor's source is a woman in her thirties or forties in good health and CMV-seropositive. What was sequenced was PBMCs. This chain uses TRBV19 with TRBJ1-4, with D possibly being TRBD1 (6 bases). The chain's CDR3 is CASSNHRASAEKLFF. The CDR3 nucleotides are TGTGCCAGTAGTAACCACAGGGCGAGCGCTGAAAAACTGTTTTTT.